These T cell receptor beta chains were read from a single sample in a study of blood T cell repertoires in COVID-19. Produced via immunoSEQ multiplex PCR; TCRdb's table is partial and in-frame only. In the table there are roughly 68,000 clones, 90% of which are singletons. Sequenced input: peripheral blood. These receptors originate from a man aged 50 to 59 with COVID-19, enrolled during active disease. Both conserved end residues are part of each CDR3. D genes are given only for firm matches. Size is omitted from some rows. Given values are once, few, many or a class for expanded clones.

TRBV6-5	NA	TRBD2	TRBJ2-3	15	CASRLGGTSTDTQYF	TGTGCCAGCAGGTTGGGGGGGACTAGCACAGATACGCAGTATTTT
TRBV5-1	NA	TRBD2	TRBJ2-2	16	CASWDRTSGNTGELFF	TGCGCCAGCTGGGACCGGACTAGCGGGAACACCGGGGAGCTGTTTTTT
TRBV5-1	NA	NA	TRBJ2-4	14	CASSFGGSKNIQYF	TGCGCCAGCAGCTTTGGGGGGTCCAAAAACATTCAGTACTTC
TRBV6-6	NA	NA	TRBJ1-6	18	CASRRTGGYSSYNSPLHF	TGTGCCAGCAGGCGAACCGGAGGTTATAGCTCCTATAATTCACCCCTCCACTTT
TRBV12-3/TRBV12-4	NA	NA	TRBJ1-5	12	CASSLSLQPQHF	TGTGCCAGCAGTTTATCCCTTCAGCCCCAGCATTTT
TRBV2	NA	NA	TRBJ1-2	17	CASSPPSGELTAYGYTF	TGTGCCAGCAGTCCCCCTAGTGGGGAATTGACAGCCTATGGCTACACCTTC
TRBV18	NA	NA	TRBJ2-7	16	CASSPNDRDFSYEQYF	TGTGCCAGCTCACCAAACGACAGGGACTTTTCCTACGAGCAGTACTTC
TRBV29-1	NA	NA	TRBJ2-1	14	CSALGLSGNNEQFF	TGCAGCGCCCTGGGACTTTCGGGGAACAATGAGCAGTTCTTC
TRBV16	once	NA	TRBJ1-5	14	CASSQSAGNQPQHF	TGTGCCAGCAGCCAATCCGCAGGAAATCAGCCCCAGCATTTT
TRBV5-1	NA	TRBD1	TRBJ1-4	15	CASSLMGQINEKLFF	TGCGCCAGCAGCTTAATGGGACAGATTAATGAAAAACTGTTTTTT
TRBV19	NA	NA	TRBJ1-4	15	CASSIVRLLYEKLFF	TGTGCCAGTAGTATAGTACGACTGCTTTATGAGAAACTGTTTTTT
TRBV5-1	NA	NA	TRBJ2-3	14	CASSLEGFYDTQYF	TGCGCCAGCAGCTTGGAGGGGTTCTATGATACGCAGTATTTT
TRBV6-5	NA	NA	TRBJ2-7	14	CASQITASSYEQYF	TGTGCCAGCCAGATCACGGCTAGCTCCTACGAGCAGTACTTC
TRBV28	NA	NA	TRBJ1-2	13	CASSWDTAYGYTF	TGTGCCAGCAGTTGGGACACAGCCTATGGCTACACCTTC
TRBV6-5	NA	NA	TRBJ2-3	13	CASRLPSTDTQYF	TGTGCCAGCAGACTCCCTAGCACAGATACGCAGTATTTT
TRBV28	NA	TRBD1	TRBJ2-7	16	CASSLGGSGGRYEQYF	TGTGCCAGCAGTTTAGGAGGGTCAGGGGGCCGGTACGAGCAGTACTTC
TRBV2	NA	NA	TRBJ2-7	15	CASSTTGSPWSEQYF	TGTGCCAGCAGTACTACAGGGTCTCCCTGGAGCGAGCAGTACTTC
TRBV2	few	NA	TRBJ1-4	13	CASNPGEREKLFF	TGTGCCAGCAATCCAGGGGAAAGGGAAAAACTGTTTTTT
TRBV14	NA	NA	TRBJ1-2	15	CASSQAEGANYGYTF	TGTGCCAGCAGCCAGGCGGAGGGAGCTAACTATGGCTACACCTTC
TRBV2	NA	TRBD1	TRBJ2-7	14	CASSERQGLDEQYF	TGTGCCAGCAGTGAACGACAGGGTTTAGACGAGCAGTACTTC
TRBV29-1	NA	NA	TRBJ1-1	11	CSVGTPTEAFF	TGCAGCGTTGGGACACCTACTGAAGCTTTCTTT
TRBV12-3/TRBV12-4	NA	NA	TRBJ1-1	13	CASSLRVNTEAFF	TGTGCCAGCAGTTTACGAGTGAACACTGAAGCTTTCTTT
TRBV14	NA	TRBD2	TRBJ2-7	16	CASSQGPGLAGYEQYF	TGTGCCAGCAGCCAAGGCCCGGGACTAGCGGGATACGAGCAGTACTTC
TRBV5-8	NA	NA	TRBJ1-2	13	CASSARREGGYTF	TGTGCCAGCAGCGCGCGGAGGGAAGGGGGCTACACCTTC
TRBV5-4	NA	NA	TRBJ1-1	14	CASWPGRGGGEAFF	TGTGCCAGCTGGCCGGGGCGTGGTGGGGGGGAAGCTTTCTTT
TRBV2	NA	NA	TRBJ1-4	12	CASSGGGEKLFF	TGTGCCAGCAGTGGCGGAGGTGAAAAACTGTTTTTT
TRBV19	once	TRBD2	TRBJ2-4	18	CASSAPISGRGAKNIQYF	TGTGCCAGTAGTGCCCCCATCAGCGGGAGAGGAGCCAAAAACATTCAGTACTTC
TRBV7-6	NA	NA	TRBJ1-3	16	CASSSLAGGAGNTIYF	TGTGCCAGCAGCTCCCTAGCAGGAGGCGCTGGAAACACCATATATTTT
TRBV6-6	NA	TRBD1	TRBJ1-5	16	CASSHTRDREGQPQHF	TGTGCCAGCAGTCACACCCGGGACAGGGAGGGGCAGCCCCAGCATTTT
TRBV2	NA	TRBD1	TRBJ2-7	15	CASSEAGDRHLEQYF	TGTGCCAGCAGTGAAGCGGGGGACAGACACCTGGAGCAGTACTTC
TRBV5-4	few	NA	TRBJ1-5	18	CASSNELRRYHSNQPQHF	TGTGCCAGCAGCAACGAACTGAGGAGATATCACAGCAATCAGCCCCAGCATTTT
TRBV5-4	NA	TRBD2	TRBJ2-1	12	CASSGRAGEQFF	TGTGCCAGCAGCGGGAGGGCCGGGGAGCAGTTCTTC
TRBV5-6	NA	NA	TRBJ2-7	12	CASSVQAYEQYF	TGTGCCAGCAGCGTACAAGCCTACGAGCAGTACTTC
TRBV7-2	NA	TRBD1	TRBJ2-7	15	CASSWGQGVQYEQYF	TGTGCCAGCAGCTGGGGACAGGGGGTTCAGTACGAGCAGTACTTC
TRBV7-9	NA	NA	TRBJ2-1	15	CASSSSGTHGWEQFF	TGTGCCAGCAGCTCCTCCGGGACTCATGGCTGGGAGCAGTTCTTC
TRBV5-1	NA	TRBD2	TRBJ2-5	15	CASSFGLAGVETQYF	TGCGCCAGCAGCTTCGGACTAGCGGGAGTTGAGACCCAGTACTTC
TRBV11-3	few	TRBD2	TRBJ2-5	17	CASSRSSSGRAQETQYF	TGTGCCAGCAGCCGTTCCTCTAGCGGGAGGGCCCAAGAGACCCAGTACTTC
TRBV19	NA	TRBD1	TRBJ1-4	15	CASSPGTGATEKLFF	TGTGCCAGTAGTCCCGGGACAGGGGCCACTGAAAAACTGTTTTTT
TRBV19	NA	NA	TRBJ2-3	13	CASSISSGDTQYF	TGTGCCAGTAGTATCAGCTCGGGGGATACGCAGTATTTT
TRBV4-3	NA	TRBD2	TRBJ2-1	16	CASSQVLAGGGHEQFF	TGCGCCAGCAGCCAAGTTTTGGCGGGAGGGGGACATGAGCAGTTCTTC
TRBV19	once	NA	TRBJ1-4	14	CASSLQGGNEKLFF	TGTGCCAGTAGTTTACAGGGAGGGAATGAAAAACTGTTTTTT
TRBV7-8	NA	TRBD2	TRBJ2-2	16	CASSHQGLVGSGELFF	TGTGCCAGCAGCCACCAGGGACTAGTGGGCTCCGGGGAGCTGTTTTTT
TRBV5-4	NA	TRBD1	TRBJ2-7	14	CASSLGRGPDEQYF	TGTGCCAGCAGCTTGGGAAGGGGGCCGGACGAGCAGTACTTC
TRBV10-3	NA	NA	TRBJ1-2	17	CAISESGRGEANYGYTF	TGTGCCATCAGTGAGTCGGGCAGGGGAGAAGCTAACTATGGCTACACCTTC
TRBV5-6	NA	TRBD2	TRBJ2-7	16	CASSADGTSEAYEQYF	TGTGCCAGCAGCGCGGACGGGACTAGCGAGGCCTACGAGCAGTACTTC
TRBV19	NA	TRBD2	TRBJ2-2	16	CASSMLAGGPAGELFF	TGTGCCAGTAGTATGTTAGCGGGAGGGCCTGCCGGGGAGCTGTTTTTT
TRBV5-4	NA	TRBD2	TRBJ2-5	17	CASSLAGAAGVQETQYF	TGTGCCAGCAGCTTGGCCGGAGCGGCGGGGGTCCAAGAGACCCAGTACTTC
TRBV10-3	NA	NA	TRBJ1-6	13	CAATGTYNSPLHF	TGTGCCGCCACAGGAACCTATAATTCACCCCTCCACTTT
TRBV12-3/TRBV12-4	once	TRBD1	TRBJ1-2	13	CASSARQGEGYTF	TGTGCCAGCAGTGCCAGACAGGGAGAGGGCTACACCTTC